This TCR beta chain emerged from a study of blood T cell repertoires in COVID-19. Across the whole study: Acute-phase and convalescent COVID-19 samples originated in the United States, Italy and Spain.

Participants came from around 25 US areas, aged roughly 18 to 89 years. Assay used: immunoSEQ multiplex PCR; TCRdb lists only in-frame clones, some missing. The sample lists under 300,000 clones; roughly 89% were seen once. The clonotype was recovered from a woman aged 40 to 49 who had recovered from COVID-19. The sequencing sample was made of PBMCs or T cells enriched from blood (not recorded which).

CDR3 sequence (DNA): TGTGCCAGCAGGCTCAGTGGGGGGAGCAATCAGCCCCAGCATTTT. It is translated as CASRLSGGSNQPQHF. The chain is built from TRBV6-5 and TRBJ1-5; a possible D gene is TRBD1 (5 bases). The germline V gene encodes CDR1 MNHEY and CDR2 SVGAGI. V was cut by 6 bases and J by 1 base, with 13 bases left in between. This CDR3 is built from 15 residues.